This TCR beta chain was identified during a study of cytomegalovirus exposure and HLA in healthy donors. Whole-study results and caveats: The authors confirmed in vitro that a few CMV-associated chains were specific for CMV antigens. Later analysis placed DRB1 highest and HLA-C lowest in TCR association rates, which differed by HLA locus.

On this clone: Its antigen is undetermined.

V was pared by 4 bases and J by 6 bases, with 5 bases of the junction left unmatched. This CDR3 comprises 13 residues. CDR1 is SGHDT, CDR2 YYEEEE, per germline. It was healthy bone marrow donors who served as donors. PCR was performed using 60 Vbeta and 13 Jbeta primers. Repertoires were generated with immunoSEQ multiplex PCR, while TCRdb's copy carries only in-frame clones and drops some. The sample includes about 150,000 clones, about four fifths of them seen just once. The clonotype originates from a man aged 30 to 39 in good health and CMV-seropositive. Sequencing was carried out using PBMCs. The chain employs TRBV5-6 and TRBJ1-2; 8 positions match TRBD1. CDR3 protein: CASSDTGGNGYTF. As DNA, the CDR3 is TGTGCCAGCAGCGATACAGGGGGGAATGGCTACACCTTC.